Included here is one T cell receptor beta chain sequence, with context. Relative to the germline gene, one junction end is altered; a read error may explain this. In the PCR, 60 Vbeta and 13 Jbeta primers were used. The assay was immunoSEQ multiplex PCR, and TCRdb's table has in-frame clones only and misses some. The table has 140,000 to 150,000 clones, roughly three quarters seen once; the top ten hold 1.5% to 2%. These data originate in a study of cytomegalovirus exposure and HLA in healthy donors. The sequenced sample consisted of PBMCs. The clonotype was recovered from a woman aged 40 to 49 in good health and CMV-seronegative.

CDR3 residues: CSSSLGNTEAFF. The CDR3, as DNA: TGTTCCAGCAGCTTGGGCAACACTGAAGCTTTCTTT. The V gene is TRBV7-9, the J gene TRBJ1-1; D gene uncertain. This CDR3 contains 12 residues. In germline, CDR1 is SEHNR, CDR2 FQNEAQ (reference sequence). Full variable domain (missing parts from reference TRBV7-9 and TRBJ1-1): DTGVSQNPRHKITKRGQNVTFRCDPISEHNRLYWYRQTLGQGPEFLTYFQNEAQLEKSRLLSDRFSAERPKGSFSTLEIQRTEQGDSAMYLCSSSLGNTEAFFGQGTRLTVV.